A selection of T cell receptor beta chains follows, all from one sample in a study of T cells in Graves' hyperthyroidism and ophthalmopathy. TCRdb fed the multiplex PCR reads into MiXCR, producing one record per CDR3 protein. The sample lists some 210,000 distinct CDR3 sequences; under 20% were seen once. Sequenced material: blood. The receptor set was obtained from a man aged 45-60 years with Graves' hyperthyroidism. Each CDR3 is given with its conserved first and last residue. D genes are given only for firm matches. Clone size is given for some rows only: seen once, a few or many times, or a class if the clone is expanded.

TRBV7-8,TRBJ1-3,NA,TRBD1,TGTGCCAGCAGCCACGATGACAGGGGCCCCTCTGGAAACACCATATATTTT,CASSHDDRGPSGNTIYF
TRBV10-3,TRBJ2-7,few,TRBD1,TGTGCCATCAGTGAGTCGCAAGGGGGCGCCGACGAGCAGTACTTC,CAISESQGGADEQYF
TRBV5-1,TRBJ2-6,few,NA,TGCGCCAGCAGCTCGGGTGGCGGCCCGAGCTCTGGGGCCAACGTCCTGACTTTC,CASSSGGGPSSGANVLTF
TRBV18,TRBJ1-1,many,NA,TGTGCCAGCTCAGACCGGGACTTGGATTTGAACACTGAAGCTTTCTTT,CASSDRDLDLNTEAFF
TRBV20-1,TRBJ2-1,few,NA,TGCAGTGCTAGGGGCGGGAACAATGAGCAGTTCTTC,CSARGGNNEQFF
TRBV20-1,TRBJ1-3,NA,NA,TGCAGTGCTAGATTCGGCTCTGGAAACACCATATATTTT,CSARFGSGNTIYF
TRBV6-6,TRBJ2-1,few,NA,TGTGCCAGCAGTTACGGGAGCCCCCCCTACAATGAGCAGTTCTTC,CASSYGSPPYNEQFF
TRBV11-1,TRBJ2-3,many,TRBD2,TGTGCCAGCAGCTTAGTGCCTAGCGGGAGCACAGATACGCAGTATTTT,CASSLVPSGSTDTQYF
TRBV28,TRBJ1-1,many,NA,TGTGCCAGCAGTTCCGGTGGGCTGAACACTGAAGCTTTCTTT,CASSSGGLNTEAFF
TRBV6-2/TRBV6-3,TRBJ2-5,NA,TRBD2,TGTGCCAGCAGTTACTCCTTACTAGCGGGTCGGGAGACCCAGTACTTC,CASSYSLLAGRETQYF
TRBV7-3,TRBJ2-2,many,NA,TGTGCCACCGAAGGGGTCACCGGGGAGCTGTTTTTT,CATEGVTGELFF
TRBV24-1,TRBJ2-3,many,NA,TGTGCCACCAGTGACCTCGGGACGGACACAGATACGCAGTATTTT,CATSDLGTDTDTQYF
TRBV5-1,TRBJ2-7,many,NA,TGCGCCAGCAGCTTGGAAGGTCGTGAGCAGTACTTC,CASSLEGREQYF